The sequence of this T cell receptor beta chain was determined in a study of Graves' ophthalmopathy and Graves' hyperthyroidism. Looking at the study overall: Absence of ophthalmopathy within 18 months of follow-up defined stable hyperthyroidism.

Researchers took RNA transcripts and amplified TCR beta CDR3 regions from them. First-round RT-PCR with HTBI primers preceded a second-round multiplex PCR. TCRdb ran MiXCR on the multiplex PCR reads and lists one entry per CDR3 protein. Of more than 1,000,000 distinct CDR3 sequences in the sample, 36% are singletons; the top ten hold roughly 10%. The CDR3 has 12 amino acids. The germline V and J ends were trimmed by 6 bases and 3 bases, with 8 bases remaining between them. Germline V gene lookup returns CDR1 MNHNY and CDR2 SVGAGI (reference sequence). This clonotype showed up many times. This clonotype originated in an adult man with Graves' hyperthyroidism. The sample taken for sequencing was peripheral blood or thyroid tissue (not recorded which). V is TRBV6-6 and J is TRBJ1-2; D is possibly TRBD1 (5 bases). CDR3 in amino acids: CASRGPDYGYTF. In DNA, the CDR3 is TGTGCCAGCAGGGGGCCTGACTATGGCTACACCTTC.